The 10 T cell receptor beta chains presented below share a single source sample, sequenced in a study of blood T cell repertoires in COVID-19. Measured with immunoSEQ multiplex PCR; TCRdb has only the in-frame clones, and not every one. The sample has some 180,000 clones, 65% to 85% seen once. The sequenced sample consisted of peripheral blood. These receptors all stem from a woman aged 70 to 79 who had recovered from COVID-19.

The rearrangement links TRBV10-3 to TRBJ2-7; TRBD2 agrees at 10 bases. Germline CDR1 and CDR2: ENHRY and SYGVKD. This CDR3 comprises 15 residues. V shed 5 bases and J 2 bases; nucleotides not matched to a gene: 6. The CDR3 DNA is TGTGCCATCAGTATAGCGGGGGGACCAACCTACGAGCAGTACTTC. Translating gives CAISIAGGPTYEQYF.

The DNA of the CDR3 is TGTGCCAGCAGCTCGAGCGGCAGTTGGGACTATGGCTACACCTTC. The encoded protein is CASSSSGSWDYGYTF. This chain uses TRBV7-2 with TRBJ1-2; D is uncertain. The V and J ends lost 4 bases and 3 bases respectively, with 15 bases between them. CDR1 and CDR2 (germline): SGHTA, FQGNSA. The CDR3 runs 15 residues. The whole variable domain, filled in from reference TRBV7-2 and TRBJ1-2, reads GAGVSQSPSNKVTEKGKDVELRCDPISGHTALYWYRQSLGQGLEFLIYFQGNSAPDKSGLPSDRFSAERTGGSVSTLTIQRTQQEDSAVYLCASSSSGSWDYGYTFGSGTRLTVV.

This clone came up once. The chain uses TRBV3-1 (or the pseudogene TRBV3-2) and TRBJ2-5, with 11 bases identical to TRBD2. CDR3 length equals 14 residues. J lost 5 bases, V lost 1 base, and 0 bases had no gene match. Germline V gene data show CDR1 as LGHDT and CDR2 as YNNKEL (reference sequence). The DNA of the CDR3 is TGTGCCAGCAGCCAAGGACTAGCGGGGGAGACCCAGTACTTC. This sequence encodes CASSQGLAGETQYF.

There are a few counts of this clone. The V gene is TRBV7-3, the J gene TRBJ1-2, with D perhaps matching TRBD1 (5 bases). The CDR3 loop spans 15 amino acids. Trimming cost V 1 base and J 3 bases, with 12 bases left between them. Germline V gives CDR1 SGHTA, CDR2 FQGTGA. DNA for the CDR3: TGTGCCAGCAGCTTAATGGGACTACAGGACTATGGCTACACCTTC. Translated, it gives CASSLMGLQDYGYTF.

For the CDR3, the DNA is TGTGCCAGCAGCCGCAGCCCCAGGGATGAGCAGTTCTTC. Translated, it gives CASSRSPRDEQFF. This chain connects TRBV12-3 or TRBV12-4 to TRBJ2-1; possibly TRBD1 for D (5 bases). The CDR3 is 13 residues long. The V end lost 6 bases, the J end lost 8 bases, and 14 bases lay between the germline ends.

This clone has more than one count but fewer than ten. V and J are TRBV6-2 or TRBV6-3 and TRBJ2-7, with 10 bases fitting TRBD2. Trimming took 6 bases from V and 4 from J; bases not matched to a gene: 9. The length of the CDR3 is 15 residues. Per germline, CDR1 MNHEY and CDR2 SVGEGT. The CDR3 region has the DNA TGTGCCAGCAGCCAGAGGACTAGCGGTACATACGAGCAGTACTTC. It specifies CASSQRTSGTYEQYF.

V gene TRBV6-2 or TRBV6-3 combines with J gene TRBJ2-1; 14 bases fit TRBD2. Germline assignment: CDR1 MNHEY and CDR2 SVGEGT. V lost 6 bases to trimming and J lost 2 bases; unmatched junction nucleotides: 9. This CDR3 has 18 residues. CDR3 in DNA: TGTGCCAGCAGCCCTGGACTAGCGGGAGGAGTAACCTACAATGAGCAGTTCTTC. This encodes CASSPGLAGGVTYNEQFF.

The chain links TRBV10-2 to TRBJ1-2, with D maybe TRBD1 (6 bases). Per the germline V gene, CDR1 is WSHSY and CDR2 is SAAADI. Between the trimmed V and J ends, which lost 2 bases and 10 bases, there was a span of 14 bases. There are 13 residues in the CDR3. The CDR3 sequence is CASSEGGAPHYTF. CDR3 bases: TGCGCCAGCAGTGAGGGGGGGGCGCCCCACTACACCTTC.

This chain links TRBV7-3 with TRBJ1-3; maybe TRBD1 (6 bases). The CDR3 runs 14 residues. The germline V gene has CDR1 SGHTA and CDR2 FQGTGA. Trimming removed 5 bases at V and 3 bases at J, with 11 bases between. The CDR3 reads CASSPGTHGNTIYF. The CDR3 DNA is TGTGCCAGCAGCCCCGGGACACATGGAAACACCATATATTTT.

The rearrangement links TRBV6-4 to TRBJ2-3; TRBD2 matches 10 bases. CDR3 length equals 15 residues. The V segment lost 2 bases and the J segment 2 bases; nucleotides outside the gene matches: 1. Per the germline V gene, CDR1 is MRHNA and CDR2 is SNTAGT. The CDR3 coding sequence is TGTGCCAGCAGTGACAGCGGGAGGGCCACAGATACGCAGTATTTT. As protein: CASSDSGRATDTQYF.